The rows below give T cell receptor beta chains drawn from one sample of a study of radiation and T cells in renal cell carcinoma. Profiled with immunoSEQ multiplex PCR; TCRdb holds only in-frame clones, not every one. The sample carries 24,000 or so clones, around 50% recorded once. The sequenced sample was tumor tissue, obtained from a patient whose treatment was nephrectomy without radiotherapy. The receptors were gathered from a human donor with renal cell carcinoma. Both conserved end residues are part of each CDR3. A D gene is named only where the DNA matches it firmly. A clone size is listed for some rows: how often the clone was seen (once, few, many), or a class if it is expanded.

clone size: .
J gene: TRBJ1-3
V gene: TRBV6-5
D gene: .
CDR3 protein: CATRGSTGLGNTIYF
CDR3 DNA: TGTGCCACCAGAGGAAGTACGGGGCTCGGAAACACCATATATTTT

clone size: .
J gene: TRBJ2-2
V gene: TRBV9
D gene: TRBD2
CDR3 protein: CASSVGSGGTGELFF
CDR3 DNA: TGTGCCAGCAGCGTAGGATCGGGGGGTACCGGGGAGCTGTTTTTT

clone size: .
J gene: TRBJ1-1
V gene: TRBV9
D gene: .
CDR3 protein: CASSVTRGGSEAFF
CDR3 DNA: TGTGCCAGCAGCGTTACCAGGGGAGGATCTGAAGCTTTCTTT

clone size: once
J gene: TRBJ1-2
V gene: TRBV6-1
D gene: .
CDR3 protein: CASRTGTTGGYGYTF
CDR3 DNA: TGTGCCAGCAGAACCGGGACCACGGGGGGCTATGGCTACACCTTC

clone size: few
J gene: TRBJ1-2
V gene: TRBV7-2
D gene: .
CDR3 protein: CASNEGGNYGYTF
CDR3 DNA: TGTGCCAGCAACGAGGGCGGTAACTATGGCTACACCTTC

clone size: .
J gene: TRBJ1-1
V gene: TRBV6-6
D gene: .
CDR3 protein: CASSARTANTEAFF
CDR3 DNA: TGTGCCAGCAGTGCCCGGACAGCGAACACTGAAGCTTTCTTT

clone size: .
J gene: TRBJ2-1
V gene: TRBV4-1
D gene: TRBD2
CDR3 protein: CASSQGGSGGTYNEQFF
CDR3 DNA: TGCGCCAGCAGCCAAGGGGGGAGCGGGGGGACCTACAATGAGCAGTTCTTC

clone size: medium-sized
J gene: TRBJ1-3
V gene: TRBV30
D gene: .
CDR3 protein: CAWSGVFTGRVSGNTIYF
CDR3 DNA: TGTGCCTGGAGTGGCGTTTTCACAGGCCGAGTCTCTGGAAACACCATATATTTT

clone size: .
J gene: TRBJ1-2
V gene: TRBV5-1
D gene: TRBD1
CDR3 protein: CASSSLSGQGNYGYTF
CDR3 DNA: TGCGCCAGCAGCTCGTTATCGGGACAGGGGAATTATGGCTACACCTTC

clone size: medium-sized
J gene: TRBJ2-7
V gene: TRBV18
D gene: TRBD1
CDR3 protein: CASSRGPGTGDSYEQYF
CDR3 DNA: TGTGCCAGCTCACGAGGCCCAGGGACAGGGGACTCCTACGAGCAGTACTTC

clone size: .
J gene: TRBJ2-7
V gene: TRBV30
D gene: TRBD1
CDR3 protein: CAWSGGDRGYEQYF
CDR3 DNA: TGTGCCTGGAGTGGAGGGGACAGGGGCTACGAGCAGTACTTC

clone size: .
J gene: TRBJ2-7
V gene: TRBV4-3
D gene: TRBD1
CDR3 protein: CASSQEGQGAYEQYF
CDR3 DNA: TGCGCCAGCAGCCAAGAGGGCCAGGGGGCGTACGAGCAGTACTTC

clone size: .
J gene: TRBJ1-1
V gene: TRBV5-4
D gene: .
CDR3 protein: CASSYRGKRTEAFF
CDR3 DNA: TGTGCCAGCAGCTACCGGGGTAAACGGACTGAAGCTTTCTTT

clone size: .
J gene: TRBJ2-3
V gene: TRBV6-5
D gene: .
CDR3 protein: CASSYFGESTDTQYF
CDR3 DNA: TGTGCCAGCAGTTACTTCGGCGAGAGCACAGATACGCAGTATTTT

clone size: .
J gene: TRBJ1-3
V gene: TRBV6-5
D gene: .
CDR3 protein: CASIPTVGSTIYF
CDR3 DNA: TGTGCCAGCATCCCTACCGTGGGGAGCACCATATATTTT

clone size: .
J gene: TRBJ2-3
V gene: TRBV19
D gene: .
CDR3 protein: CASRGPARADTQYF
CDR3 DNA: TGTGCCAGTAGGGGTCCAGCTCGAGCAGATACGCAGTATTTT

clone size: .
J gene: TRBJ2-7
V gene: TRBV15
D gene: TRBD1
CDR3 protein: CATSRGTGTFEQYF
CDR3 DNA: TGTGCCACCAGCAGAGGGACAGGGACTTTCGAGCAGTACTTC

clone size: .
J gene: TRBJ1-1
V gene: TRBV14
D gene: .
CDR3 protein: CASSLQLNTEAFF
CDR3 DNA: TGTGCCAGCAGCCTACAGCTTAACACTGAAGCTTTCTTT

clone size: few
J gene: TRBJ2-4
V gene: TRBV5-6
D gene: .
CDR3 protein: CASSQQGTHIQYF
CDR3 DNA: TGTGCCAGCAGCCAACAGGGAACGCACATTCAGTACTTC

clone size: .
J gene: TRBJ1-6
V gene: TRBV7-8
D gene: .
CDR3 protein: CASSLQGSSYNSPLHF
CDR3 DNA: TGTGCCAGCAGCTTACAGGGGAGCTCCTATAATTCACCCCTCCACTTT

clone size: .
J gene: TRBJ2-2
V gene: TRBV7-3
D gene: .
CDR3 protein: CASSLQGIGGELFF
CDR3 DNA: TGTGCCAGCAGCCTACAGGGTATCGGCGGGGAGCTGTTTTTT

clone size: .
J gene: TRBJ2-6
V gene: TRBV18
D gene: .
CDR3 protein: CASSWGSGANVLTF
CDR3 DNA: TGTGCCAGCTCCTGGGGCTCTGGGGCCAACGTCCTGACTTTC

clone size: .
J gene: TRBJ1-1
V gene: TRBV7-8
D gene: TRBD1
CDR3 protein: CASSIPGGSTEAFF
CDR3 DNA: TGTGCCAGCAGCATCCCAGGGGGAAGCACTGAAGCTTTCTTT

clone size: .
J gene: TRBJ1-2
V gene: TRBV29-1
D gene: .
CDR3 protein: CSVGIPQGSMWNYGYTF
CDR3 DNA: TGCAGCGTTGGCATCCCCCAGGGGAGCATGTGGAACTATGGCTACACCTTC

clone size: .
J gene: TRBJ2-7
V gene: TRBV9
D gene: .
CDR3 protein: CASSVGPSASYEQYF
CDR3 DNA: TGTGCCAGCAGCGTAGGGCCTAGTGCCTCCTACGAGCAGTACTTC

clone size: .
J gene: TRBJ2-7
V gene: TRBV27
D gene: .
CDR3 protein: CASSLSLVGQEGYEQYF
CDR3 DNA: TGTGCCAGCAGTTTATCGTTGGTTGGGCAGGAGGGCTACGAGCAGTACTTC

clone size: .
J gene: TRBJ2-2
V gene: TRBV7-6
D gene: .
CDR3 protein: CASSPPASSTGELFF
CDR3 DNA: TGTGCCAGCAGCCCACCAGCTAGTAGCACCGGGGAGCTGTTTTTT

clone size: .
J gene: TRBJ1-2
V gene: TRBV14
D gene: .
CDR3 protein: CASSPGLGFNYGYTF
CDR3 DNA: TGTGCCAGCAGCCCTGGACTAGGGTTTAACTATGGCTACACCTTC

clone size: few
J gene: TRBJ2-7
V gene: TRBV4-3
D gene: TRBD1
CDR3 protein: CASSQVQGAYEQYF
CDR3 DNA: TGCGCCAGCAGCCAGGTACAGGGGGCCTACGAGCAGTACTTC

clone size: .
J gene: TRBJ2-5
V gene: TRBV4-3
D gene: TRBD1
CDR3 protein: CASSQDLAAGQGYQETQYF
CDR3 DNA: TGCGCCAGCAGCCAAGATCTTGCAGCAGGACAGGGTTACCAAGAGACCCAGTACTTC

clone size: few
J gene: TRBJ1-3
V gene: TRBV7-2
D gene: TRBD1
CDR3 protein: CASSSGGGGNTIYF
CDR3 DNA: TGTGCCAGCAGTTCAGGGGGCGGTGGAAACACCATATATTTT

clone size: few
J gene: TRBJ2-5
V gene: TRBV18
D gene: TRBD1
CDR3 protein: CASGQGSGETQYF
CDR3 DNA: TGTGCCAGCGGACAGGGGTCGGGAGAGACCCAGTACTTC

clone size: .
J gene: TRBJ1-1
V gene: TRBV4-2
D gene: .
CDR3 protein: CASSLRYTEAFF
CDR3 DNA: TGTGCCAGCAGCTTACGGTACACTGAAGCTTTCTTT

clone size: .
J gene: TRBJ2-5
V gene: TRBV6-5
D gene: .
CDR3 protein: CASSSFNRETQYF
CDR3 DNA: TGTGCCAGCAGTTCATTCAACAGAGAGACCCAGTACTTC

clone size: .
J gene: TRBJ2-7
V gene: TRBV5-1
D gene: TRBD1
CDR3 protein: CASSAGQGVYEQYF
CDR3 DNA: TGCGCCAGCAGCGCAGGACAGGGGGTCTACGAGCAGTACTTC

clone size: .
J gene: TRBJ1-2
V gene: TRBV28
D gene: .
CDR3 protein: CASRTIYGYTF
CDR3 DNA: TGTGCCAGCAGGACAATTTATGGCTACACCTTC

clone size: few
J gene: TRBJ2-5
V gene: TRBV7-8
D gene: .
CDR3 protein: CASSLELLETQYF
CDR3 DNA: TGTGCCAGCAGCTTAGAACTATTGGAGACCCAGTACTTC

clone size: few
J gene: TRBJ2-5
V gene: TRBV11-2
D gene: .
CDR3 protein: CASSLVGPQETQYF
CDR3 DNA: TGTGCCAGCAGCTTAGTTGGCCCTCAAGAGACCCAGTACTTC

clone size: medium-sized
J gene: TRBJ2-5
V gene: TRBV9
D gene: .
CDR3 protein: CASSVGVQETQYF
CDR3 DNA: TGTGCCAGCAGCGTAGGGGTCCAAGAGACCCAGTACTTC

clone size: .
J gene: TRBJ2-2
V gene: TRBV5-1
D gene: .
CDR3 protein: CASSLAGVGTGELFF
CDR3 DNA: TGCGCCAGCAGCTTGGCAGGGGTAGGAACCGGGGAGCTGTTTTTT

clone size: .
J gene: TRBJ1-6
V gene: TRBV5-1
D gene: .
CDR3 protein: CASAEGVSNSPLHF
CDR3 DNA: TGCGCCAGCGCTGAGGGGGTCAGTAATTCACCCCTCCACTTT

clone size: .
J gene: TRBJ2-7
V gene: TRBV4-1
D gene: TRBD1
CDR3 protein: CASSQETGKTGVKYYEQYF
CDR3 DNA: TGCGCCAGCAGCCAAGAAACGGGAAAGACAGGGGTCAAATATTACGAGCAGTACTTC

clone size: .
J gene: TRBJ1-5
V gene: TRBV19
D gene: .
CDR3 protein: CASRTNLGINSNQPQHF
CDR3 DNA: TGTGCCAGTAGAACCAATTTGGGGATTAATAGCAATCAGCCCCAGCATTTT

clone size: few
J gene: TRBJ1-1
V gene: TRBV20-1
D gene: TRBD1
CDR3 protein: CSARQGLEAFF
CDR3 DNA: TGCAGTGCGCGACAGGGGCTGGAGGCTTTCTTT

clone size: once
J gene: TRBJ2-2
V gene: TRBV19
D gene: .
CDR3 protein: CASTPQGRGDTGELFF
CDR3 DNA: TGTGCCAGTACCCCCCAGGGCAGGGGGGACACCGGGGAGCTGTTTTTT

clone size: .
J gene: TRBJ1-1
V gene: TRBV7-2
D gene: TRBD1
CDR3 protein: CASSPPRQGLTEAFF
CDR3 DNA: TGTGCCAGCAGCCCCCCCCGACAGGGTTTGACTGAAGCTTTCTTT

clone size: few
J gene: TRBJ1-1
V gene: TRBV30
D gene: .
CDR3 protein: CAWRTAAGTEAFF
CDR3 DNA: TGTGCCTGGAGGACAGCCGCGGGCACTGAAGCTTTCTTT

clone size: .
J gene: TRBJ1-1
V gene: TRBV30
D gene: .
CDR3 protein: CAWKYPNTEAFF
CDR3 DNA: TGTGCCTGGAAATATCCCAACACTGAAGCTTTCTTT

clone size: .
J gene: TRBJ1-5
V gene: TRBV5-1
D gene: .
CDR3 protein: CASSLGPTGQPQHF
CDR3 DNA: TGCGCCAGCAGCTTGGGCCCGACGGGTCAGCCCCAGCATTTT

clone size: .
J gene: TRBJ1-4
V gene: TRBV4-3
D gene: TRBD1
CDR3 protein: CASSQVEGTGASKLFF
CDR3 DNA: TGCGCCAGCAGCCAAGTAGAGGGGACAGGGGCATCAAAACTGTTTTTT

clone size: .
J gene: TRBJ2-3
V gene: TRBV20-1
D gene: .
CDR3 protein: CSAVEDTQYF
CDR3 DNA: TGCAGTGCCGTAGAGGATACGCAGTATTTT

clone size: .
J gene: TRBJ1-2
V gene: TRBV5-1
D gene: TRBD1
CDR3 protein: CASGQGSYGYTF
CDR3 DNA: TGCGCCAGCGGACAGGGATCCTATGGCTACACCTTC

clone size: few
J gene: TRBJ1-6
V gene: TRBV19
D gene: TRBD1
CDR3 protein: CASSTLGQGSSPLHF
CDR3 DNA: TGTGCCAGTAGTACGTTGGGACAGGGGAGTTCACCCCTCCACTTT

clone size: .
J gene: TRBJ1-6
V gene: TRBV2
D gene: .
CDR3 protein: CASRLDGDNSPLHF
CDR3 DNA: TGTGCCAGCAGGCTGGACGGAGATAATTCACCCCTCCACTTT

clone size: many
J gene: TRBJ1-3
V gene: TRBV18
D gene: TRBD1
CDR3 protein: CASSPAGTDRNTIYF
CDR3 DNA: TGTGCCAGCTCACCCGCCGGGACAGACCGAAACACCATATATTTT